Below are 10 T cell receptor beta chains sequenced from a single sample in a study of identical twins. TCRdb fed the 5' RACE reads into MiXCR, producing one record per CDR3 protein. The sample has approximately 1.8 million distinct CDR3 sequences, about 31% seen once. Sequences were obtained from cord blood. The receptors derive from a newborn girl in good health.

This clonotype appeared once. The rearrangement uses TRBV7-3 and TRBJ2-5; D gene ambiguous. Near its end, the DNA agrees better with TRBJ2-7, so the J call may be wrong. This CDR3 is 13 amino acids long. Germline V CDR1 and CDR2: SGHTA, FQGTGA. Here the CDR3 DNA reads TGTGCCAGCAGCTTAGGTGTATCCCACGAGCAGTACTTC. Protein product: CASSLGVSHEQYF.

V gene TRBV5-1 combines with J gene TRBJ2-7, with TRBD1 as a possible D gene (5 bases). The DNA end favors TRBJ2-5, so the J call may be wrong. The CDR3 runs 16 residues. The germline CDR1 and CDR2 sequences are SGHRS and YFSETQ. CDR3 nucleotides: TGCGCCAGCAGCTTGGTTGCCAGGGTGATGAGCGAGACCCAGTACTTC. Protein product: CASSLVARVMSETQYF.

The V gene is TRBV20-1, the J gene TRBJ1-1; the D gene is possibly TRBD1 (6 bases). Germline CDR1 and CDR2: DFQATT and SNEGSKA (reference sequence). There are 12 residues in the CDR3. V was trimmed by 6 bases and J by 3 bases, leaving 11 bases between them. CDR3 nucleotides: TGCAGTGCCCCCCGGGGGCACACTGAAGCTTTCTTT. It encodes CSAPRGHTEAFF.

This chain's CDR3 is CATSDLRIPASSYNSPLHF. The DNA of the CDR3 is TGTGCCACCAGTGATCTGCGAATCCCAGCGAGCTCCTATAATTCACCCCTCCACTTT. V gene TRBV24-1 combines with J gene TRBJ1-6, with D unresolved. The CDR3 has 19 residues. Per germline, CDR1 KGHDR and CDR2 SFDVKD. Trimming stripped 3 bases from V and 0 bases from J, with 17 bases between.

The V and J genes are TRBV5-6 and TRBJ2-1, with a weak D call TRBD2 (6 bases). Trimming took off 2 bases at V and 4 bases at J, with 16 bases between the two ends. This CDR3 has 16 residues. CDR1 and CDR2 (germline): SGHDT, YYEEEE. The CDR3 DNA is TGTGCCAGCAGCTTCATCACCCTAGCGAGTTACAATGAGCAGTTCTTC. Amino acid sequence: CASSFITLASYNEQFF.

This clonotype was recorded many times. The chain recombines TRBV29-1 with TRBJ2-3; D not certain. CDR3 size: 12 residues. In germline, CDR1 is SQVTM, CDR2 ANQGSEA. Trimming took off 4 bases at V and 0 bases at J, with 5 bases between the two ends. This CDR3 is CSVAGSTDTQYF. The DNA for the CDR3 is TGCAGCGTTGCGGGTAGCACAGATACGCAGTATTTT.

CDR3 residues: CASSLIRGQGAKNIQYF. CDR3 sequence (DNA): TGTGCCAGCAGCTTAATTCGGGGGCAGGGGGCCAAAAACATTCAGTACTTC. The V gene is TRBV11-2, the J gene TRBJ2-4; the D call may be TRBD1 or TRBD2 (6 bases each). Germline lookup yields CDR1 SGHAT and CDR2 FQNNGV. V was pared by 2 bases and J by 1 base, with 15 bases between. The CDR3 extends over 17 amino acids.

The count of this clonotype is one. The genes are TRBV10-2 and TRBJ1-3, with a possible D match to TRBD1 (5 bases). Trimming cost V 7 bases and J 0 bases, with 13 bases left between them. This CDR3 comprises 15 residues. Germline V CDR1 and CDR2: WSHSY, SAAADI. CDR3 in amino acids: CASIRDRNSGNTIYF. The CDR3 coding sequence is TGCGCCAGCATCCGGGACCGAAACTCTGGAAACACCATATATTTT.

The genes are TRBV6-5 and TRBJ2-3, with TRBD1 identical over 8 bases. The V segment lost 0 bases and the J segment 1 base; nucleotides outside the gene matches: 9. Germline assignment: CDR1 MNHEY and CDR2 SVGAGI. The CDR3 is made up of 18 amino acids. This CDR3 reads CASSYSIDRGAGTDTQYF. For the CDR3, the DNA is TGTGCCAGCAGTTACTCGATAGACAGGGGTGCAGGCACAGATACGCAGTATTTT.

This rearrangement joins TRBV12-3 or TRBV12-4 to TRBJ1-4; 9 bases map to TRBD1. The V segment lost 2 bases and the J segment 15 bases; nucleotides outside the gene matches: 16. The CDR3 sequence is 16 residues long. CDR3 nucleotide sequence: TGTGCCAGCAGTTTATCCTCCGGGACAGGGTATACCGGGGTGTTTTTT. It yields the protein CASSLSSGTGYTGVFF.